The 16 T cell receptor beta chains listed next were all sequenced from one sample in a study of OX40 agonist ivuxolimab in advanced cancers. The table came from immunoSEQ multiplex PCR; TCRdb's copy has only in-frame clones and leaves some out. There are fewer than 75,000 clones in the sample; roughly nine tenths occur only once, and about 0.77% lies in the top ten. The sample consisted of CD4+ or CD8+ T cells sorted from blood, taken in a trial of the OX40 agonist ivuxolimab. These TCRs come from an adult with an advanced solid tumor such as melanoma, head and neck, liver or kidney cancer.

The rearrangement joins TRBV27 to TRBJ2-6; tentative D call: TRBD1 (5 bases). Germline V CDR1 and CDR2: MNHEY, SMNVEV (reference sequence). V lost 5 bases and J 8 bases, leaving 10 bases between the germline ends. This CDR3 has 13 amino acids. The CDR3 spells CASSPTESNVLTF. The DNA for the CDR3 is TGTGCCAGCAGTCCGACAGAATCCAACGTCCTGACTTTC.

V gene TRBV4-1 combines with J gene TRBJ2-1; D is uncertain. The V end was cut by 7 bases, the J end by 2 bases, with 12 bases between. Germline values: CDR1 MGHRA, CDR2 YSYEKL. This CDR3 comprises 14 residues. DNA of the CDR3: TGCGCCAGCACCGGCACCTCAACCTACAATGAGCAGTTCTTC. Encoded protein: CASTGTSTYNEQFF.

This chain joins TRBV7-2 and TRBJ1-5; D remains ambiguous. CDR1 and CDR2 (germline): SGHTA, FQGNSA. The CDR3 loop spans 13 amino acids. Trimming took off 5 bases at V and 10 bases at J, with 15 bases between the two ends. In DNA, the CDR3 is TGTGCCAGCAGCCTCCTAAATTACCAACCCCAGCATTTT. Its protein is CASSLLNYQPQHF.

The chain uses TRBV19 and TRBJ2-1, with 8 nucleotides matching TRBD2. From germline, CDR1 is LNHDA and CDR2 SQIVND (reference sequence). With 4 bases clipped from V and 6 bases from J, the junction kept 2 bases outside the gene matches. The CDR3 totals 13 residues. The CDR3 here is CASSRGLGNEQFF. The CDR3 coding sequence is TGTGCCAGTAGTAGGGGACTAGGCAATGAGCAGTTCTTC.

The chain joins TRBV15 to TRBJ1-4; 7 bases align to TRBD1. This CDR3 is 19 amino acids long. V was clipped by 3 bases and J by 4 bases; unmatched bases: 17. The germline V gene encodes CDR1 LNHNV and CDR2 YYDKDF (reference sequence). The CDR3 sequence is CATSSLPPGQSGGNEKLFF. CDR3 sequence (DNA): TGTGCCACCAGCAGCTTGCCGCCGGGACAATCAGGGGGTAATGAAAAACTGTTTTTT.

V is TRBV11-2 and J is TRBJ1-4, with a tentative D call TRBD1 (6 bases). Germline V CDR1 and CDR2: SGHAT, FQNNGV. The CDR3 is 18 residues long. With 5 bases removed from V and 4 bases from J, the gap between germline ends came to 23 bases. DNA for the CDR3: TGTGCCAGCAGCCCCCCCTTCGGCGGGGGCCGGGGTAATGAAAAACTGTTTTTT. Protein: CASSPPFGGGRGNEKLFF.

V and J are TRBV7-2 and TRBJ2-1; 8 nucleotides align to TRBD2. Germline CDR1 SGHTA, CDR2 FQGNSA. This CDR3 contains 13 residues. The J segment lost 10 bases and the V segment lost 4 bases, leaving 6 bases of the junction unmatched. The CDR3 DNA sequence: TGTGCCAGCAGCTCGGGGGGGTCGGAGGAGCAGTTCTTC. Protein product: CASSSGGSEEQFF.

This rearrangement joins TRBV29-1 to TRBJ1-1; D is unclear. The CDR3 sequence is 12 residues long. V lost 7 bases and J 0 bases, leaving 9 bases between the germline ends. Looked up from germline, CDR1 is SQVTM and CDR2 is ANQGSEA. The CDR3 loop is CSGTVMNTEAFF. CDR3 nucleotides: TGCAGCGGTACAGTTATGAACACTGAAGCTTTCTTT. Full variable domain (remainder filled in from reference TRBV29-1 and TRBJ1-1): SAVISQKPSRDICQRGTSLTIQCQVDSQVTMMFWYRQQPGQSLTLIATANQGSEATYESGFVIDKFPISRPNLTFSTLTVSNMSPEDSSIYLCSGTVMNTEAFFGQGTRLTVV.

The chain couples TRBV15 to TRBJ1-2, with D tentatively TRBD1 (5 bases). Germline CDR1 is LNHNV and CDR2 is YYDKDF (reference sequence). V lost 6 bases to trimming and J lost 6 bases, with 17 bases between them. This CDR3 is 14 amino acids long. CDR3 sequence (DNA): TGTGCCACCAGGAAGGTAGTGGGGGTAGATGGCTACACCTTC. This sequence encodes CATRKVVGVDGYTF.

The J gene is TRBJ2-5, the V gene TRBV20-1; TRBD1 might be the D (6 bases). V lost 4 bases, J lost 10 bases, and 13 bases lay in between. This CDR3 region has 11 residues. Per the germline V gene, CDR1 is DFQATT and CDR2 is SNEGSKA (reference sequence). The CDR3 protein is CSAKQVRGQYF. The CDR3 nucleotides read TGCAGTGCTAAGCAGGTCAGGGGCCAGTACTTC.

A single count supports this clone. The CDR3 DNA reads TGTGCCAGTAGTATAGTTGGAGCGGGGTCCTCCTACAATGAGCAGTTCTTC. Protein product: CASSIVGAGSSYNEQFF. This sequence joins TRBV19 and TRBJ2-1; 7 bases are shared with TRBD2. The germline gives CDR1 LNHDA, CDR2 SQIVND (reference sequence). Trimming at V came to 1 base and at J to 0 bases, leaving 6 bases not matched to a gene. The CDR3 consists of 17 residues.

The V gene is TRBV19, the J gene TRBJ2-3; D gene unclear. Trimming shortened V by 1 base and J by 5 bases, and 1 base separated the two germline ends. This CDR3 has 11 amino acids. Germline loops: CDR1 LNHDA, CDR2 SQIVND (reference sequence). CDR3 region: CASSIGDTQYF. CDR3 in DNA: TGTGCCAGTAGTATAGGAGATACGCAGTATTTT. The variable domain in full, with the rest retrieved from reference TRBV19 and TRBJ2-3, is DGGITQSPKYLFRKEGQNVTLSCEQNLNHDAMYWYRQDPGQGLRLIYYSQIVNDFQKGDIAEGYSVSREKKESFPLTVTSAQKNPTAFYLCASSIGDTQYFGPGTRLTVL.

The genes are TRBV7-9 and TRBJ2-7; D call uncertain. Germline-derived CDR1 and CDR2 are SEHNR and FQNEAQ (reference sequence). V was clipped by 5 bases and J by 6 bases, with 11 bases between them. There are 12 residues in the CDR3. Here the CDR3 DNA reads TGTGCCAGCAGCCTTCATACTTCCGAGCAGTACTTC. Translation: CASSLHTSEQYF.

The CDR3 loop is CATSHDRRGYGYTF. The CDR3 region has the DNA TGTGCCACCAGCCATGACCGGCGGGGCTATGGCTACACCTTC. The chain joins TRBV15 to TRBJ1-2; D unclear. Germline values: CDR1 LNHNV, CDR2 YYDKDF (reference sequence). With 5 bases removed from V and 4 bases from J, the gap between germline ends came to 14 bases. The CDR3 loop spans 14 amino acids. Full variable domain (outside the CDR3, taken from reference TRBV15 and TRBJ1-2): DAMVIQNPRYQVTQFGKPVTLSCSQTLNHNVMYWYQQKSSQAPKLLFHYYDKDFNNEADTPDNFQSRRPNTSFCFLDIRSPGLGDTAMYLCATSHDRRGYGYTFGSGTRLTVV.

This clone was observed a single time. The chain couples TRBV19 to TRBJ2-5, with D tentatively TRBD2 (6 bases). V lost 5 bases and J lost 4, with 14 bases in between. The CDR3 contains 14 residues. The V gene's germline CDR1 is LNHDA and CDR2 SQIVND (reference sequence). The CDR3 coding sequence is TGTGCCAGTAGTCGGGGCGGGACGGGAGAGACCCAGTACTTC. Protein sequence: CASSRGGTGETQYF.

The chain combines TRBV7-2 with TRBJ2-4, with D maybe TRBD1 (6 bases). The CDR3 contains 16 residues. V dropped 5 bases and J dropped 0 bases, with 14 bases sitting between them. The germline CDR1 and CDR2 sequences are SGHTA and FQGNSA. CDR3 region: CASSPPGAVAKNIQYF. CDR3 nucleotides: TGTGCCAGCAGCCCCCCAGGGGCCGTAGCCAAAAACATTCAGTACTTC.